A selection of T cell receptor beta chains follows, all from one sample in a study of blood T cell repertoires in COVID-19. TCRdb's table, derived via immunoSEQ multiplex PCR, lists solely in-frame clones and lacks some. The data contain fewer than 300,000 clones, around 83% of them singletons. The sample consisted of PBMCs or T cells enriched from blood (not recorded which). Receptors were obtained from a man in his forties who had been exposed to COVID-19. CDR3s include the opening cysteine and the closing phenylalanine or tryptophan. The D gene is left open where the match is weak. For some rows the clone size is stated as once, few or many, or as a class when expanded; others skip it.

D gene	clone size	J gene	V gene	CDR3 length	CDR3 protein	CDR3 DNA
-	-	TRBJ2-3	TRBV4-1	16	CASSQDAGASTDTQYF	TGCGCCAGCAGCCAAGATGCGGGGGCTAGCACAGATACGCAGTATTTT
TRBD1	-	TRBJ1-2	TRBV6-5	16	CASSSSWGQNSYGYTF	TGTGCCAGCAGTTCATCTTGGGGACAGAACTCCTATGGCTACACCTTC
-	-	TRBJ2-1	TRBV7-9	15	CASSSQGKSYNEQFF	TGTGCCAGCAGCTCCCAGGGGAAGTCCTACAATGAGCAGTTCTTC
-	-	TRBJ1-1	TRBV9	13	CASSVVPETEAFF	TGTGCCAGCAGCGTAGTCCCTGAGACTGAAGCTTTCTTT
-	-	TRBJ2-7	TRBV3-1/TRBV3-2	13	CASSPGTPSEQYF	TGTGCCAGCAGCCCCGGGACACCGAGCGAGCAGTACTTC
-	-	TRBJ1-6	TRBV6-5	13	CASRTAGPLPLHF	TGTGCCAGCAGGACGGCGGGTCCCCTGCCCCTCCACTTT
-	-	TRBJ2-3	TRBV30	11	CAWSASDTQYF	TGTGCCTGGAGTGCTTCCGATACGCAGTATTTT
TRBD1	-	TRBJ1-5	TRBV6-1	17	CASSELGTGKSNQPQHF	TGTGCCAGCAGTGAATTGGGGACAGGGAAAAGCAATCAGCCCCAGCATTTT
TRBD2	-	TRBJ2-1	TRBV3-1/TRBV3-2	15	CASSQTSGKYNEQFF	TGTGCCAGCAGCCAGACTAGCGGGAAGTACAATGAGCAGTTCTTC
TRBD1	-	TRBJ2-2	TRBV5-1	20	CASSLALGIFPDRYTGELFF	TGCGCCAGCAGCTTGGCCTTAGGAATCTTCCCGGACAGGTACACCGGGGAGCTGTTTTTT
-	-	TRBJ1-3	TRBV18	16	CASSPPGRPSGNTIYF	TGTGCCAGCTCACCACCGGGCCGGCCCTCTGGAAACACCATATATTTT
TRBD1	few	TRBJ1-4	TRBV6-5	15	CASSTAGTGVGKLFF	TGTGCCAGCAGTACAGCCGGGACAGGGGTAGGAAAACTGTTTTTT
-	-	TRBJ1-1	TRBV5-1	15	CASSPRGTMNTEAFF	TGCGCCAGCAGCCCCCGCGGGACCATGAACACTGAAGCTTTCTTT
-	-	TRBJ2-1	TRBV1	16	CTSSQNKLAGANEQFF	TGCACCAGCAGCCAAAATAAACTAGCGGGAGCCAATGAGCAGTTCTTC
TRBD2	-	TRBJ2-1	TRBV19	17	CASSFRLGGRASNEQFF	TGTGCCAGTAGTTTCAGACTAGGCGGGAGGGCTAGCAATGAGCAGTTCTTC
-	-	TRBJ1-4	TRBV4-2	15	CASSQERRRDEKLFF	TGTGCCAGCAGCCAAGAGAGGAGACGGGATGAAAAACTGTTTTTT
TRBD2	-	TRBJ2-2	TRBV11-2	15	CASFPGRGPTGELFF	TGTGCCAGCTTTCCCGGGAGGGGTCCCACCGGGGAGCTGTTTTTT
TRBD2	-	TRBJ2-1	TRBV5-1	17	CASSFPGLAGVSNEQFF	TGCGCCAGCAGCTTCCCGGGACTAGCGGGAGTCTCGAATGAGCAGTTCTTC
-	-	TRBJ2-1	TRBV5-6	13	CASEGAGWNEQFF	TGTGCCAGCGAGGGGGCGGGATGGAATGAGCAGTTCTTC
-	few	TRBJ1-1	TRBV6-5	15	CASSPAGQRYTEAFF	TGTGCCAGCAGCCCGGCCGGACAGAGGTACACTGAAGCTTTCTTT
-	-	TRBJ2-7	TRBV5-1	13	CASSWGSAYEQYF	TGCGCCAGCAGCTGGGGCAGCGCCTACGAGCAGTACTTC
TRBD1	-	TRBJ2-7	TRBV4-1	15	CASSHNTGTGEEQYF	TGCGCCAGCAGCCACAACACCGGGACAGGGGAAGAGCAGTACTTC
TRBD2	-	TRBJ2-2	TRBV11-2	15	CASSSGLVGSGELFF	TGTGCCAGCAGCTCAGGACTAGTCGGATCCGGGGAGCTGTTTTTT
-	-	TRBJ1-4	TRBV9	15	CASNPRGATNEKLFF	TGTGCCAGCAACCCACGAGGCGCAACTAATGAAAAACTGTTTTTT
-	-	TRBJ2-5	TRBV30	13	CAWSLEIQETQYF	TGTGCCTGGAGTCTAGAGATTCAAGAGACCCAGTACTTC
-	-	TRBJ2-1	TRBV29-1	15	CSVEGTLRSYNEQFF	TGCAGCGTTGAAGGTACTCTCCGTTCCTACAATGAGCAGTTCTTC
TRBD1	-	TRBJ2-3	TRBV6-5	15	CASSPRQGDTDTQYF	TGTGCCAGCAGTCCACGACAGGGGGACACAGATACGCAGTATTTT
-	-	TRBJ2-5	TRBV7-3	13	CASSLYTQETQYF	TGTGCCAGCAGCTTATACACCCAGGAGACCCAGTACTTC
TRBD2	-	TRBJ2-2	TRBV18	17	CASSPPGLAGGTGELFF	TGTGCCAGCTCACCTCCGGGACTAGCGGGCGGCACCGGGGAGCTGTTTTTT
TRBD2	-	TRBJ2-3	TRBV7-2	14	CASSLGRERDTQYF	TGTGCCAGCAGCTTGGGGCGGGAGAGAGATACGCAGTATTTT
TRBD1	once	TRBJ1-5	TRBV19	17	CASSIGGQRRMHQPQHF	TGTGCCAGTAGTATTGGGGGACAGCGCAGGATGCATCAGCCCCAGCATTTT
-	-	TRBJ2-7	TRBV11-2	12	CASSLGDYEQYF	TGTGCCAGCAGCTTAGGAGACTACGAGCAGTACTTC
TRBD1	-	TRBJ2-7	TRBV29-1	12	CSVNRGPNEQYF	TGCAGCGTAAACAGGGGCCCAAACGAGCAGTACTTC
TRBD2	once	TRBJ2-1	TRBV18	15	CASCAMGGYYNEQFF	TGTGCCAGCTGCGCAATGGGGGGGTACTACAATGAGCAGTTCTTC
TRBD2	few	TRBJ2-7	TRBV5-8	15	CASSTSGRAFNEQYF	TGTGCCAGCAGTACTAGCGGGAGGGCCTTCAACGAGCAGTACTTC
-	-	TRBJ2-1	TRBV7-8	15	CASSLEGRGDNEQFF	TGTGCCAGCAGCTTAGAGGGCAGGGGGGACAATGAGCAGTTCTTC
-	few	TRBJ1-1	TRBV7-9	12	CASSLISPEAFF	TGTGCCAGCAGCTTAATCAGTCCTGAAGCTTTCTTT
-	-	TRBJ1-5	TRBV28	14	CASMSRDSNQPQHF	TGTGCCAGCATGAGTCGAGATAGCAATCAGCCCCAGCATTTT
-	-	TRBJ2-7	TRBV6-5	12	CASGLHTYEQYF	TGTGCCAGCGGGCTTCACACCTACGAGCAGTACTTC
TRBD1	-	TRBJ1-4	TRBV7-9	15	CASSDPTGPNEKLFF	TGTGCCAGCAGCGACCCGACAGGGCCGAATGAAAAACTGTTTTTT